The present T cell receptor beta chain was sequenced within a study of blood T cell repertoires in COVID-19. Original processing methods: Counts of nucleated cells, estimated from reference gene primer amplification, were obtained. Measured with immunoSEQ multiplex PCR; TCRdb has only the in-frame clones, and not every one. The V and J calls and clone size come from that table; D and trimming were worked out from the DNA. The sample contains 150,000 or so clones, over 75% of which appear only once. Germline V lookup: CDR1 MNHEY, CDR2 SVGEGT. This CDR3 has 18 amino acids. Deletions cut 4 bases from V and 0 bases from J, with 22 bases between.

The chain employs TRBV6-2 or TRBV6-3 and TRBJ2-7; perhaps TRBD2 as D (6 bases). The sequenced sample was peripheral blood. The receptor comes from a human donor in a cohort sampled during active COVID-19. CDR3 DNA sequence: TGTGCCAGCAGTTTCGCCTTGGCGGGGTATCCCTCCTCCTACGAGCAGTACTTC. Translation: CASSFALAGYPSSYEQYF.